This entry lists 10 T cell receptor beta chains sequenced from one sample in a study of T cells in Graves' hyperthyroidism and ophthalmopathy. RNA transcripts yielded amplified TCR beta CDR3 regions. During a first-round RT-PCR of the TCR CDR3, the HTBI primer set was used. One entry per CDR3 protein, called by TCRdb with MiXCR from the multiplex PCR reads. The sample lists about 480,000 distinct CDR3 sequences; over 13% were seen once. The sequenced sample was blood. These receptors were collected from a woman in her late teens or twenties with Graves' hyperthyroidism.

This clonotype has at least ten counts. V is TRBV11-3 and J is TRBJ2-5; 7 bases match TRBD1. The V segment lost 1 base and the J segment 3 bases; nucleotides outside the gene matches: 5. The CDR3 contains 15 residues. CDR1 SGHNT and CDR2 YENEEA come from the germline V gene. The CDR3 sequence: CASSLGIGTEETQYF. Here the CDR3 DNA reads TGTGCCAGCAGCTTAGGGATCGGGACAGAAGAGACCCAGTACTTC.

The rearrangement uses TRBV4-1 and TRBJ1-1; a possible D gene is TRBD1 (6 bases). The CDR3 spans 15 residues. Germline values: CDR1 MGHRA, CDR2 YSYEKL. V lost 1 base, J lost 5 bases, and 14 bases lay in between. The CDR3 region is CASSQGGTRGTEAFF. The CDR3 coding sequence is TGCGCCAGCAGCCAAGGGGGGACACGGGGGACTGAAGCTTTCTTT.

This clonotype was seen ten or more times. V gene TRBV30 combines with J gene TRBJ2-1; D is uncertain. The CDR3 extends over 15 amino acids. Between the trimmed V and J ends, which lost 0 bases and 0 bases, there was a span of 9 bases. Germline CDR1 reads GTSNPN; CDR2 reads SVGIG (reference sequence). CDR3 amino acids: CAWSVPIASYNEQFF. For the CDR3, the DNA is TGTGCCTGGAGTGTACCCATCGCCTCCTACAATGAGCAGTTCTTC.

This clonotype was detected ten times or more. V is TRBV5-5 and J is TRBJ2-7; D is perhaps TRBD1 or TRBD2 (5 bases each). Between the trimmed V and J ends, which lost 0 bases and 2 bases, there was a span of 12 bases. Germline V gene lookup returns CDR1 SGHKS and CDR2 YYEKEE (reference sequence). The CDR3 consists of 15 residues. This chain's CDR3 is CASSLGGGGAYEQYF. The CDR3 region has the DNA TGTGCCAGCAGCTTGGGAGGTGGGGGAGCCTACGAGCAGTACTTC.

This clonotype was recorded at least ten times. The chain carries TRBV11-3 and TRBJ2-5, with a weak D call TRBD1 (6 bases). Germline assignment: CDR1 SGHNT and CDR2 YENEEA. Between the trimmed V and J ends, which lost 3 bases and 0 bases, there was a span of 11 bases. CDR3 length equals 15 residues. CDR3 sequence: CASSFGQIHQETQYF. In DNA, the CDR3 is TGTGCCAGCAGCTTCGGACAGATACACCAAGAGACCCAGTACTTC.

Many counts were recorded for this clonotype. The V and J genes are TRBV11-2 and TRBJ1-3, with no clear D. CDR1 is SGHAT, CDR2 FQNNGV, per germline. CDR3 length: 14 residues. V was pared by 2 bases and J by 3 bases, with 8 bases between. The CDR3 sequence: CASSLLGNGNTIYF. The CDR3 region has the DNA TGTGCCAGCAGCTTACTGGGAAATGGAAACACCATATATTTT.

The V and J genes are TRBV15 and TRBJ2-7, with D possibly TRBD2 on 5 matching bases. V was trimmed by 11 bases and J by 4 bases, leaving 6 bases between them. Germline V gene lookup returns CDR1 LNHNV and CDR2 YYDKDF (reference sequence). CDR3 length equals 9 residues. CDR3 DNA: TGTGCCCGAGGGTACGAGCAGTACGTC. Translated: CARGYEQYV.

V gene TRBV30 combines with J gene TRBJ1-2; no clear D gene. The V end was cut by 8 bases, the J end by 5 bases, with 18 bases between. This CDR3 spans 13 amino acids. The V gene's germline CDR1 is GTSNPN and CDR2 SVGIG (reference sequence). CDR3 amino acids: CAGPRAGTYGYTF. The CDR3 nucleotides are TGTGCCGGCCCCCGAGCAGGAACGTATGGCTACACCTTC.

Concerning this clonotype itself: Given a much more abundant clone one base away, this may be a read error. V and J are TRBV5-1 and TRBJ1-1; no clear D gene. V was clipped by 7 bases and J by 2 bases, with 15 bases between them. There are 14 residues in the CDR3. The V gene's germline CDR1 is SGHRS and CDR2 YFSETQ. In DNA, the CDR3 is TGCGCCAGCGGCCCATTCCAGGACAACACTGAAGCTTTCTTT. This sequence encodes CASGPFQDNTEAFF.

This clonotype was picked up many times. The gene calls are TRBV2 and TRBJ1-6, with TRBD1 as a possible D gene (5 bases). V lost 6 bases to trimming and J lost 7 bases, with 16 bases between them. The CDR3 totals 15 residues. Per germline, CDR1 SNHLY and CDR2 FYNNEI. CDR3 amino acids: CASSSTGPTNSPLHF. The DNA for the CDR3 is TGTGCCAGCAGCTCTACGGGACCAACCAATTCACCCCTCCACTTT.